Following are 18 T cell receptor beta chains from one sample sequenced in a study of T cells after somatic rescue of genetic block. The method was immunoSEQ multiplex PCR; TCRdb's version includes in-frame clones alone and lacks a portion of them. Of around 100,000 clones in the sample, under 95% were seen once. Sequencing was done on a sample of peripheral blood mononuclear cells (PBMCs). Every receptor here comes from a woman between 18 and 29 years old.

The genes are TRBV9 and TRBJ2-6; D is perhaps TRBD1 (6 bases). In germline, CDR1 is SGDLS, CDR2 YYNGEE. The CDR3 is 17 amino acids. Trimming removed 2 bases from V and 0 bases from J, with 12 bases in between. CDR3 sequence (DNA): TGTGCCAGCAGCGTCAGGGACATCAGCTCTGGGGCCAACGTCCTGACTTTC. Its translation is CASSVRDISSGANVLTF.

This clone was recorded once. This sequence joins TRBV2 and TRBJ1-4, with D unresolved. Germline CDR1 and CDR2: SNHLY and FYNNEI. The ends were cut back, 5 bases at V and 8 bases at J, with 18 bases in the middle. This CDR3 region has 15 residues. CDR3 bases: TGTGCCAGCAGTTACCTACAGAGTTCCAACGAAAAACTGTTTTTT. Translated: CASSYLQSSNEKLFF.

The chain links TRBV6-5 to TRBJ1-2; no clear D gene. This CDR3 is 14 amino acids long. Germline V lookup: CDR1 MNHEY, CDR2 SVGAGI. With 2 bases removed from V and 0 bases from J, the gap between germline ends came to 7 bases. The CDR3: CASSYGRANYGYTF. CDR3 coding DNA: TGTGCCAGCAGTTACGGGAGAGCTAACTATGGCTACACCTTC.

V usage is TRBV5-4 and J usage is TRBJ1-6, with 7 positions matching TRBD1. This CDR3 region has 16 residues. The germline V gene encodes CDR1 SGHNT and CDR2 YYREEE (reference sequence). The junction had 8 bases not matched to a gene; V was cut back by 3 bases and J by 5 bases. The CDR3 sequence: CASSWGGQLDNSPLHF. In DNA form, the CDR3 reads TGTGCCAGCAGCTGGGGGGGACAGTTAGATAATTCACCCCTCCACTTT. Complete variable domain (other parts from reference TRBV5-4 and TRBJ1-6): ETGVTQSPTHLIKTRGQQVTLRCSSQSGHNTVSWYQQALGQGPQFIFQYYREEENGRGNFPPRFSGLQFPNYSSELNVNALELDDSALYLCASSWGGQLDNSPLHFGNGTRLTVT.

V usage is TRBV5-1 and J usage is TRBJ2-3; 10 nucleotides match TRBD2. Germline loops: CDR1 SGHRS, CDR2 YFSETQ. With 3 bases clipped from V and 0 bases from J, the junction kept 10 bases outside the gene matches. This CDR3 spans 18 amino acids. In nucleotides, the CDR3 is TGCGCCAGCAGCTCCGGGTTAGCGGGGGGTATGAGCACAGATACGCAGTATTTT. The encoded protein is CASSSGLAGGMSTDTQYF.

V and J are TRBV5-1 and TRBJ1-2, with D possibly TRBD1 on 6 matching bases. From germline, CDR1 is SGHRS and CDR2 YFSETQ. The CDR3 runs 15 residues. V dropped 3 bases and J dropped 6 bases, with 18 bases sitting between them. CDR3 amino acids: CASSWAAGAFNGYTF. CDR3 in DNA: TGCGCCAGCAGCTGGGCGGCGGGGGCGTTCAATGGCTACACCTTC. Using reference TRBV5-1 and TRBJ1-2 for the parts outside the CDR3, the full variable domain is KAGVTQTPRYLIKTRGQQVTLSCSPISGHRSVSWYQQTPGQGLQFLFEYFSETQRNKGNFPGRFSGRQFSNSRSEMNVSTLELGDSALYLCASSWAAGAFNGYTFGSGTRLTVV.

V usage is TRBV2 and J usage is TRBJ1-5; 7 bases fit TRBD1. With V trimmed by 3 bases and J by 0 bases, 8 bases remained unmatched. This CDR3 has 17 amino acids. Germline-derived CDR1 and CDR2 are SNHLY and FYNNEI. CDR3 sequence (DNA): TGTGCCAGCAGTGACCCCGGGACAGTATATAGCAATCAGCCCCAGCATTTT. This encodes CASSDPGTVYSNQPQHF.

Remarks on this clone: Other DNA sequences within the sample encode an identical CDR3. The rearrangement joins TRBV6-5 to TRBJ2-5, with D tentatively TRBD1 or TRBD2 (5 bases each). V shed 0 bases and J shed 5 bases, with 7 bases lying between them. CDR1 is MNHEY and CDR2 is SVGAGI in the germline V gene. The CDR3 covers 13 residues. CDR3 DNA: TGTGCCAGCAGTTACTCTGAGGGGGAGACCCAGTACTTC. It specifies CASSYSEGETQYF.

This sequence joins TRBV7-9 and TRBJ2-7; TRBD1 matches at 8 bases. The CDR3 loop spans 15 amino acids. Germline trimming cut 2 bases from V and 2 bases from J; bases unmatched to any gene: 5. The germline V gene has CDR1 SEHNR and CDR2 FQNEAQ (reference sequence). CDR3 region: CASSLSETGAYEQYF. CDR3 DNA sequence: TGTGCCAGCAGCTTAAGCGAGACAGGGGCCTACGAGCAGTACTTC.

The chain joins TRBV5-6 to TRBJ1-2, with 9 nucleotides matching TRBD1. CDR3 length: 12 amino acids. Germline values: CDR1 SGHDT, CDR2 YYEEEE. V lost 10 bases and J lost 4; bases outside the gene matches: 5. CDR3 coding DNA: TGTGCCGGGGGACAGGGTGGCTATGGCTACACCTTC. Residues: CAGGQGGYGYTF.

V usage is TRBV23-1 and J usage is TRBJ2-7; 7 nucleotides agree with TRBD1. TRBV23-1 is annotated as an ORF whose role is uncertain. The CDR3 covers 16 residues. V dropped 1 base and J dropped 3; count of bases not matched to a gene: 9. This chain's CDR3 is CASSQWVDRDSYEQYF. The CDR3, as DNA: TGCGCCAGCAGTCAATGGGTAGACCGGGACAGCTACGAGCAGTACTTC.

The CDR3 is CASSQSHDNRDRSYEQYF. The CDR3 DNA sequence: TGCGCCAGCAGTCAATCCCACGACAACAGGGACAGGTCCTACGAGCAGTACTTC. The chain carries TRBV23-1 and TRBJ2-7; TRBD1 matches 8 bases. TRBV23-1 is labeled an ORF, and its function is uncertain. This CDR3 region has 18 residues. V was pared by 0 bases and J by 1 base, with 11 bases of the junction left unmatched.

The rearrangement uses TRBV5-4 and TRBJ2-1; 7 nucleotides line up with TRBD1. This CDR3 contains 13 residues. After removal of 2 bases from V and 6 bases from J, the junction contained 2 bases not matched to a gene. Germline loops: CDR1 SGHNT, CDR2 YYREEE (reference sequence). CDR3 in DNA: TGTGCCAGCAGCTTTGGGACAGTCAATGAGCAGTTCTTC. Its protein product is CASSFGTVNEQFF.

The genes are TRBV11-3 and TRBJ1-1; TRBD1 matches at 11 bases. Germline V gene sequence: CDR1 SGHNT, CDR2 YENEEA. Trimming took 1 base from V and 6 from J; bases not matched to a gene: 1. This CDR3 has 14 amino acids. CDR3 region: CASSLGTGGAEAFF. The CDR3 DNA follows: TGTGCCAGCAGCTTAGGGACAGGGGGCGCTGAAGCTTTCTTT.

V usage is TRBV4-2 and J usage is TRBJ1-1; 8 bases agree with TRBD1. This CDR3 region has 15 residues. The V and J ends lost 4 bases and 5 bases, in that order; junction bases with no gene match: 9. The germline gives CDR1 LGHNA, CDR2 YNFKEQ. In DNA, the CDR3 is TGTGCCAGCAGCCCACAGGGGGGGGATTGGACTGAAGCTTTCTTT. Its protein is CASSPQGGDWTEAFF.

The chain is built from TRBV7-3 and TRBJ1-1, with 8 positions matching TRBD1. This CDR3 comprises 14 residues. V was pared by 5 bases and J by 3 bases, with 5 bases of the junction left unmatched. Germline V gene lookup returns CDR1 SGHTA and CDR2 FQGTGA. The CDR3 reads CASSAGQGYTEAFF. CDR3 coding DNA: TGTGCCAGCAGCGCCGGACAGGGCTACACTGAAGCTTTCTTT.

The chain uses TRBV9 and TRBJ2-1; TRBD1 aligns across 8 bases. Germline CDR1 SGDLS, CDR2 YYNGEE. The CDR3 spans 16 residues. Trimming took 4 bases from V and 2 from J; bases not matched to a gene: 8. The CDR3 spells CASSTGQGRTYNEQFF. As DNA, the CDR3 is TGTGCCAGCAGCACCGGACAGGGTCGCACCTACAATGAGCAGTTCTTC. Complete variable domain (other parts from reference TRBV9 and TRBJ2-1): DSGVTQTPKHLITATGQRVTLRCSPRSGDLSVYWYQQSLDQGLQFLIQYYNGEERAKGNILERFSAQQFPDLHSELNLSSLELGDSALYFCASSTGQGRTYNEQFFGPGTRLTVL.

A remark on this clone: Other DNA sequences in the same sample also yield this CDR3. The rearrangement links TRBV19 to TRBJ1-1; weak D call: TRBD1 (6 bases). This CDR3 region has 13 residues. Germline values: CDR1 LNHDA, CDR2 SQIVND (reference sequence). The V and J ends lost 5 bases and 2 bases respectively, with 9 bases between them. CDR3 in amino acids: CASSLTGNTEAFF. The DNA for the CDR3 is TGTGCCAGTAGTTTGACAGGCAACACTGAAGCTTTCTTT.